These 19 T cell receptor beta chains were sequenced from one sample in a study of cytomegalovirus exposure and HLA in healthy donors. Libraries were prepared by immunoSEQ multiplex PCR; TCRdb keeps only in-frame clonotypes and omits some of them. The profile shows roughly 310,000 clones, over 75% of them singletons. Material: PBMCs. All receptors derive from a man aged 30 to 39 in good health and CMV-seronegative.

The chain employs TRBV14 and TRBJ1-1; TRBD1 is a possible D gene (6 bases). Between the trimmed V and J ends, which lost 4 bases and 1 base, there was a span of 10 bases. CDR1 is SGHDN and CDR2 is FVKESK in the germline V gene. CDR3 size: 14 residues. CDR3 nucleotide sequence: TGTGCCAGCAGCCCTTTAGGGGGGAACACTGAAGCTTTCTTT. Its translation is CASSPLGGNTEAFF. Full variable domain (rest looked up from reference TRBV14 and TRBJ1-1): EAGVTQFPSHSVIEKGQTVTLRCDPISGHDNLYWYRRVMGKEIKFLLHFVKESKQDESGMPNNRFLAERTGGTYSTLKVQPAELEDSGVYFCASSPLGGNTEAFFGQGTRLTVV.

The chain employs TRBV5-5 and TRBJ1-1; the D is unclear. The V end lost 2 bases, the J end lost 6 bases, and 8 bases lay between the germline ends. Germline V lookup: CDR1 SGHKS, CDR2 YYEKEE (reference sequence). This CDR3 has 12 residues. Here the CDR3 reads CASSFLQPEAFF. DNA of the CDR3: TGTGCCAGCAGCTTCCTACAGCCTGAAGCTTTCTTT.

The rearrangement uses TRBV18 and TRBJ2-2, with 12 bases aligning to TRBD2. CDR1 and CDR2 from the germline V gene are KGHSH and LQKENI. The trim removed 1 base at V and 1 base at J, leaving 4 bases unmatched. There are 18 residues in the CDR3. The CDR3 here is CASSPRTSGDKNTGELFF. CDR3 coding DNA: TGTGCCAGCTCACCACGGACTAGCGGGGACAAGAACACCGGGGAGCTGTTTTTT.

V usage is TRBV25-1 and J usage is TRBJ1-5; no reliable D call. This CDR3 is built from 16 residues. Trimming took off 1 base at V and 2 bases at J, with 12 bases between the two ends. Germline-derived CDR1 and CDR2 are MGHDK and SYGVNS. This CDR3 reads CASSELGGSGNQPQHF. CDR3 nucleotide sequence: TGTGCCAGCAGTGAATTGGGAGGGAGTGGCAATCAGCCCCAGCATTTT. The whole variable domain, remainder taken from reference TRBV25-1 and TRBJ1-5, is EADIYQTPRYLVIGTGKKITLECSQTMGHDKMYWYQQDPGMELHLIHYSYGVNSTEKGDLSSESTVSRIRTEHFPLTLESARPSHTSQYLCASSELGGSGNQPQHFGDGTRLSIL.

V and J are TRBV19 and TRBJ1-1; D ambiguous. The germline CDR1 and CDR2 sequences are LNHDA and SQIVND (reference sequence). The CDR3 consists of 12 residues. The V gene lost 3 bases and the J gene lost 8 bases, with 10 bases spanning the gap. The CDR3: CASSINVGEAFF. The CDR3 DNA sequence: TGTGCCAGTAGTATTAATGTCGGGGAAGCTTTCTTT.

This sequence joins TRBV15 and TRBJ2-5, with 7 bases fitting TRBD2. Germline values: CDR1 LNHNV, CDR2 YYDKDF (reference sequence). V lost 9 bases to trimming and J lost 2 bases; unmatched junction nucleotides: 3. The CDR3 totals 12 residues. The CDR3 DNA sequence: TGTGCCACGGGGGAGGGGCAAGAGACCCAGTACTTC. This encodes CATGEGQETQYF.

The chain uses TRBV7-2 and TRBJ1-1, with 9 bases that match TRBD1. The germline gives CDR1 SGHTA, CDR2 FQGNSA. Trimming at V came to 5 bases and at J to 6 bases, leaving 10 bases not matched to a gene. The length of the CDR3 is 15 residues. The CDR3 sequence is CASSTPGQGRPEAFF. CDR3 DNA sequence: TGTGCCAGCAGCACCCCGGGACAGGGACGGCCTGAAGCTTTCTTT.

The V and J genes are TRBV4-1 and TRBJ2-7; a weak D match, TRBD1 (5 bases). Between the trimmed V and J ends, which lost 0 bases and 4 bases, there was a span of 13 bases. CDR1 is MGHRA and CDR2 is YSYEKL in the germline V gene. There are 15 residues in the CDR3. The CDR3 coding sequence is TGCGCCAGCAGCCAAGATCAAGGGGCCCTATACGAGCAGTACTTC. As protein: CASSQDQGALYEQYF.

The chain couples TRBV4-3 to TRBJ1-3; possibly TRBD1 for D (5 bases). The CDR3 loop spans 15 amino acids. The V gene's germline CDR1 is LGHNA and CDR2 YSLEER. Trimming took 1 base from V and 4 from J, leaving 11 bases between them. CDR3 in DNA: TGCGCCAGCAGCCAAGTTTGGGGCCCAGGAAACACCATATATTTT. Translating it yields CASSQVWGPGNTIYF.

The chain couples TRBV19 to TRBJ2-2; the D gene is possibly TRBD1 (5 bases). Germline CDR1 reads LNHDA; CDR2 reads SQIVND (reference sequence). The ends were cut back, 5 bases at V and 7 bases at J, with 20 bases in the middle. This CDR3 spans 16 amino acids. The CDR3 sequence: CASSFRQLGRNGELFF. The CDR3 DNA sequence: TGTGCCAGTAGTTTCAGACAGTTAGGGCGGAACGGGGAGCTGTTTTTT.

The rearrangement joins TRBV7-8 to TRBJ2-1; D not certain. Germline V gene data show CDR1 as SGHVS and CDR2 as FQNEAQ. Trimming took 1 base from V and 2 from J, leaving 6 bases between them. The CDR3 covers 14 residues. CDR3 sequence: CASSLVVAYNEQFF. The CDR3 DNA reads TGTGCCAGCAGCTTAGTAGTGGCCTACAATGAGCAGTTCTTC.

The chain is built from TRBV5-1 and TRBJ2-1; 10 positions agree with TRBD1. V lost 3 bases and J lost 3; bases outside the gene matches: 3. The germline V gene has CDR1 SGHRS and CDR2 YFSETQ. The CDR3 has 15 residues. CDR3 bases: TGCGCCAGCAGCTCACGGGACAGGGGCTACAATGAGCAGTTCTTC. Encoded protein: CASSSRDRGYNEQFF.

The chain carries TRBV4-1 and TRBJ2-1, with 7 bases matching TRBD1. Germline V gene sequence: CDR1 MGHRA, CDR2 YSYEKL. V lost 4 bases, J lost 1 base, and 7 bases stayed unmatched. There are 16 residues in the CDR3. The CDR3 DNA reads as TGCGCCAGCAGCCGGTGGTCACAGGGGTCCTACAATGAGCAGTTCTTC. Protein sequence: CASSRWSQGSYNEQFF.

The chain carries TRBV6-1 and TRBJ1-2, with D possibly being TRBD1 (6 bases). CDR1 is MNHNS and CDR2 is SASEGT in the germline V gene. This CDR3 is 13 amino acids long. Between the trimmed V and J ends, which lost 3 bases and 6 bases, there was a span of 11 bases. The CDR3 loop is CASSDRGFDGYTF. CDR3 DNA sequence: TGTGCCAGCAGTGACAGGGGTTTTGATGGCTACACCTTC.

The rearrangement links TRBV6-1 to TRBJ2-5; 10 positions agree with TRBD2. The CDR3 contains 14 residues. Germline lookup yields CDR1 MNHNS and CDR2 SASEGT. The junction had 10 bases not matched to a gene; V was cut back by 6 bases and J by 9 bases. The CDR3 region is CASRVAGGSGAQYF. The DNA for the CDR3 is TGTGCCAGCAGGGTAGCGGGGGGCTCCGGGGCCCAGTACTTC.

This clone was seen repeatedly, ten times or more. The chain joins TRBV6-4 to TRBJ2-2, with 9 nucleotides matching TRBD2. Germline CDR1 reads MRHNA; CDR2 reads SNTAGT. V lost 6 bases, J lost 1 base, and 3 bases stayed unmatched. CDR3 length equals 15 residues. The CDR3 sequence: CASSELAGNTGELFF. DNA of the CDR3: TGTGCCAGCAGCGAACTAGCGGGGAACACCGGGGAGCTGTTTTTT.

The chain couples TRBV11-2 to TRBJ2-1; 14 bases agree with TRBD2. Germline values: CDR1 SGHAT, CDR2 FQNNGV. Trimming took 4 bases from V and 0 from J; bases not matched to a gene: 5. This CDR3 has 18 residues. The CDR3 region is CASSWTSGGSSSYNEQFF. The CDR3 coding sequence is TGTGCCAGCAGCTGGACTAGCGGGGGGTCGAGCTCCTACAATGAGCAGTTCTTC.

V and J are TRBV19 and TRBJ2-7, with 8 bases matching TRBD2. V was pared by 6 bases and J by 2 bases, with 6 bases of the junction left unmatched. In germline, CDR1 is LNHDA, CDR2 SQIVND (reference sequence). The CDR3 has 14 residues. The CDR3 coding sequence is TGTGCCAGTAGCCCCGGGGGGGGTCCCTACGAGCAGTACTTC. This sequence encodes CASSPGGGPYEQYF.

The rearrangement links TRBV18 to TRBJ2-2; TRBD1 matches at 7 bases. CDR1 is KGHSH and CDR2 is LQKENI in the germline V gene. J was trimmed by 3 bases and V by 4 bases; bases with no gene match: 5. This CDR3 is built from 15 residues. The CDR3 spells CASSLQGTYTGELFF. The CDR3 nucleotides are TGTGCCAGCTCACTACAGGGGACCTACACCGGGGAGCTGTTTTTT.